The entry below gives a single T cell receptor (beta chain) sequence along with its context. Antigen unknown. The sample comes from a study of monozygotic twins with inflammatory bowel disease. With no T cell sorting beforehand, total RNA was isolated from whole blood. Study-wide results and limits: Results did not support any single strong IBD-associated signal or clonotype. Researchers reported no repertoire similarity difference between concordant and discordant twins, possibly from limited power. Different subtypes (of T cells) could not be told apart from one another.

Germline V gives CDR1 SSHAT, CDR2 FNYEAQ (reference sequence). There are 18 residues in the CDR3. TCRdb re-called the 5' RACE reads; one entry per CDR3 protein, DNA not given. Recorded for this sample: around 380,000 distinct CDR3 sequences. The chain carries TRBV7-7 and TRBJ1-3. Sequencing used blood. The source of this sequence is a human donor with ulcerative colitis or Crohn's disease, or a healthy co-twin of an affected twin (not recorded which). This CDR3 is CASSLHPDQTSSGNTIYF.